Below, 3 T cell receptor beta chains from the same sample are listed, as sequenced in a study of CD8 T cells in acute hepatitis C reinfection. Using immunoSEQ multiplex PCR, the repertoire was profiled, and TCRdb retains in-frame clones only, with some absent. The repertoire holds about 38,000 clones, with 87% as singletons. Stated time point: naive CD8 control sorted from an acute-time-point sample. Sequencing used naive CD8+ T cells from PBMCs. Receptor source: a man between 25 and 39 years old with chronic hepatitis C.

The V and J genes are TRBV4-2 and TRBJ1-1; no reliable D call. Germline V gene data show CDR1 as LGHNA and CDR2 as YNFKEQ. This CDR3 spans 15 amino acids. V lost 1 base and J 2 bases, leaving 11 bases between the germline ends. The CDR3 spells CASSQAPGGNTEAFF. CDR3 nucleotide sequence: TGTGCCAGCAGCCAAGCCCCCGGCGGAAACACTGAAGCTTTCTTT.

The CDR3 here is CASSPLNDQVYGYTF. The CDR3, as DNA: TGTGCCAGCAGCCCCCTCAACGATCAGGTCTATGGCTACACCTTC. The gene calls are TRBV27 and TRBJ1-2; D gene unclear. Trimming cost V 6 bases and J 4 bases, with 18 bases left between them. Germline values: CDR1 MNHEY, CDR2 SMNVEV (reference sequence). This CDR3 has 15 amino acids.

Regarding this clone: Other nucleotide sequences in the sample specify the same CDR3. The V and J genes are TRBV7-9 and TRBJ2-7; TRBD1 or TRBD2 may be the D gene (5 bases each). Trimming left V 3 bases short and J 4 bases short, with 7 bases between. Germline lookup yields CDR1 SEHNR and CDR2 FQNEAQ (reference sequence). CDR3 length equals 12 residues. The CDR3 coding sequence is TGTGCCAGCAGCTTCGGGGCTTACGAGCAGTACTTC. Amino acid sequence: CASSFGAYEQYF.